This T cell receptor beta chain emerged from a study of cytomegalovirus exposure and HLA in healthy donors. Study in general: Across a few hundred genotyped donors, 81% landed in the Caucasian-associated ancestry cluster. Study results and caveats: For most TCR sequences rarity was the rule, although some public TCRs occurred in many donors.

V shed 5 bases and J shed 4 bases, with 14 bases lying between them. Germline assignment: CDR1 SGHNT and CDR2 YENEEA. This CDR3 has 14 amino acids. About this clone: The antigen is not known.

The PCR had 60 Vbeta and 13 Jbeta primers. The assay was immunoSEQ multiplex PCR, and TCRdb's table has in-frame clones only and misses some. The sample is made up of 150,000 or so clones, and the top ten hold around 1.5% of it. V gene TRBV11-3 combines with J gene TRBJ1-1; perhaps TRBD1 as D (6 bases). Specimen: PBMCs. This clonotype was obtained from a woman in her forties or fifties in good health and CMV-seronegative. CDR3 amino acids: CASSIRGGITEAFF. DNA for the CDR3: TGTGCCAGCAGCATCAGGGGTGGGATCACTGAAGCTTTCTTT.